The 23 T cell receptor beta chains below were found in one sample sequenced in a study of T-cell reconstitution after alpha-beta-depleted transplantation in children. TCRbeta library preparation incorporated unique molecular identifiers. MiXCR, applied by TCRdb to the PCR reads, yields one record per CDR3 protein. Here the sample spans 600,000 to 700,000 distinct CDR3 sequences, over 10% being singletons. Sequences were derived from PBMCs, sampled before TCRalphabeta/CD19-depleted stem cell transplant. These TCRs come from a girl aged 2 to 9 with congenital amegakaryocytic thrombocytopenia, due to receive a stem cell transplant.

The chain's CDR3 is CSARDRGGRAYEQYF. The CDR3 nucleotides are TGCAGTGCTAGAGATCGGGGCGGGAGGGCCTACGAGCAGTACTTC. This sequence joins TRBV20-1 and TRBJ2-7, with TRBD2 identical over 9 bases. J lost 2 bases, V lost 0 bases, and 5 bases had no gene match. CDR3 length: 15 amino acids. CDR1 and CDR2 (germline): DFQATT, SNEGSKA (reference sequence).

This clonotype was detected ten times or more. This chain connects TRBV20-1 to TRBJ2-2; possible D gene TRBD2, 5 bases. The V and J ends lost 3 bases and 4 bases respectively, with 12 bases between them. This CDR3 contains 14 residues. From germline, CDR1 is DFQATT and CDR2 SNEGSKA (reference sequence). CDR3: CSASRSDFTGELFF. The DNA for the CDR3 is TGCAGTGCTAGTCGGTCGGACTTCACCGGGGAGCTGTTTTTT.

The chain joins TRBV5-6 to TRBJ2-1; 9 positions match TRBD1. The trim removed 7 bases at V and 8 bases at J, leaving 10 bases unmatched. Germline V gene sequence: CDR1 SGHDT, CDR2 YYEEEE. The CDR3 runs to 14 residues. The CDR3 DNA is TGTGCCAGCCGTCGACAGGGGGAAATTCATGAGCAGTTCTTC. This gives the protein CASRRQGEIHEQFF.

This clonotype has at least ten counts. This sequence joins TRBV20-1 and TRBJ1-1; D gene ambiguous. The CDR3 spans 12 residues. V was trimmed by 6 bases and J by 3 bases, leaving 11 bases between them. Germline loops: CDR1 DFQATT, CDR2 SNEGSKA (reference sequence). CDR3 DNA sequence: TGCAGTGCGGCCCGACTGTACACTGAAGCTTTCTTT. Translated, it gives CSAARLYTEAFF.

This clonotype showed up many times. The chain links TRBV7-8 to TRBJ2-3; D remains unclear. CDR1 and CDR2 (germline): SGHVS, FQNEAQ. The CDR3 consists of 13 residues. With 2 bases removed from V and 1 base from J, the gap between germline ends came to 4 bases. The CDR3 bases are TGTGCCAGCAGCTTATCGCGCACAGATACGCAGTATTTT. It specifies CASSLSRTDTQYF.

Turning to this clonotype: At one end the junction does not follow the germline gene, possibly because of a read error. The V and J genes are TRBV20-1 and TRBJ2-1; D gene ambiguous. The CDR3 is 16 residues long. Germline values: CDR1 DFQATT, CDR2 SNEGSKA (reference sequence). CDR3 nucleotides: TGCAGTGCTAGAACCGCTTTGTCTTCGACTCTCGATGAGGAGTTCTTC. Amino acid sequence: CSARTALSSTLDEEFF.

This clonotype was observed at least ten times. The chain employs TRBV27 and TRBJ2-7; TRBD2 matches at 10 bases. This CDR3 region has 17 residues. The ends lost 5 bases at V and 0 bases at J; junction bases unmatched: 10. The germline V gene has CDR1 MNHEY and CDR2 SMNVEV (reference sequence). DNA of the CDR3: TGTGCCAGCAGTCCTCAAGGATTAGCGGGAGGCTCCTACGAGCAGTACTTC. Its translation: CASSPQGLAGGSYEQYF.

This clonotype was seen more than once but under ten times. This rearrangement joins TRBV7-3 to TRBJ1-1, with a tentative D call TRBD1 (5 bases). Germline CDR1 is SGHTA and CDR2 is FQGTGA. The CDR3 sequence is 11 residues long. The V gene lost 5 bases and the J gene lost 11 bases, with 12 bases spanning the gap. CDR3 residues: CASSPQGDAFF. In DNA, the CDR3 is TGTGCCAGCAGCCCTCAGGGAGACGCTTTCTTT. Full variable domain (rest looked up from reference TRBV7-3 and TRBJ1-1): GAGVSQTPSNKVTEKGKYVELRCDPISGHTALYWYRQSLGQGPEFLIYFQGTGAADDSGLPNDRFFAVRPEGSVSTLKIQRTERGDSAVYLCASSPQGDAFFGQGTRLTVV.

This clonotype was detected ten times or more. This chain connects TRBV27 to TRBJ2-1; D is ambiguous. This CDR3 is built from 10 residues. The ends were cut back, 10 bases at V and 14 bases at J, with 15 bases in the middle. Looked up from germline, CDR1 is MNHEY and CDR2 is SMNVEV (reference sequence). The CDR3 here is CANCGLPEFF. CDR3 coding DNA: TGTGCCAATTGCGGCCTGCCAGAGTTCTTC.

The chain uses TRBV5-1 and TRBJ2-1; D possibly corresponds to TRBD1 (6 bases). Between the trimmed V and J ends, which lost 4 bases and 2 bases, there was a span of 16 bases. This CDR3 is built from 16 residues. Germline assignment: CDR1 SGHRS and CDR2 YFSETQ. DNA of the CDR3: TGCGCCAGCAGCGTGGCCGGGCAGGGGACCTACAATGAGCAGTTCTTC. Translating it yields CASSVAGQGTYNEQFF.

This clonotype was seen a handful of times. The chain employs TRBV5-4 and TRBJ2-5; 7 nucleotides line up with TRBD2. In germline, CDR1 is SGHNT, CDR2 YYREEE (reference sequence). The CDR3 has 14 residues. After removal of 0 bases from V and 5 bases from J, the junction contained 4 bases not matched to a gene. DNA for the CDR3: TGTGCCAGCAGCTTGGCCGGGGGGTTTGAGACCCAGTACTTC. It is translated as CASSLAGGFETQYF. Filled out from reference TRBV5-4 and TRBJ2-5, the complete variable domain reads ETGVTQSPTHLIKTRGQQVTLRCSSQSGHNTVSWYQQALGQGPQFIFQYYREEENGRGNFPPRFSGLQFPNYSSELNVNALELDDSALYLCASSLAGGFETQYFGPGTRLLVL.

The table lists this clonotype with many counts. The rearrangement joins TRBV19 to TRBJ2-2; D not resolved. The V gene lost 9 bases and the J gene lost 5 bases, with 7 bases spanning the gap. There are 11 residues in the CDR3. Germline V CDR1 and CDR2: LNHDA, SQIVND (reference sequence). In nucleotides, the CDR3 is TGTGCCAGCGCTGCAACCGGGGAGCTGTTTTTT. Amino acids: CASAATGELFF.

V is TRBV5-8 and J is TRBJ2-3, with 13 bases aligning to TRBD2. The germline V gene encodes CDR1 SGHTS and CDR2 YDEGEE. V trimming: 3 bases; J trimming: 5 bases; junction bases outside the gene matches: 0. The CDR3 is 14 amino acids. CDR3 sequence (DNA): TGTGCCAGCAGCTGGACTAGCGGGAGAGATACGCAGTATTTT. Its translation: CASSWTSGRDTQYF.

As regards this clonotype: Germline is not matched at one junction end, which may reflect a read error. The chain links TRBV25-1 to TRBJ2-7; TRBD2 is a possible D gene (5 bases). Germline values: CDR1 MGHDK, CDR2 SYGVNS. The CDR3 loop spans 13 amino acids. CDR3 in amino acids: CSRRTGTAYEQYF. The CDR3 DNA is TGTTCCAGAAGGACTGGCACCGCCTACGAGCAGTACTTC.

A few counts support this clonotype. This chain joins TRBV29-1 and TRBJ2-5; D not resolved. V was shortened by 7 bases and J by 1 base, with 13 bases between the two germline ends. Germline lookup yields CDR1 SQVTM and CDR2 ANQGSEA. This CDR3 has 13 amino acids. The CDR3 reads CSETDGPQETQYF. The CDR3 DNA reads as TGCAGCGAGACGGACGGACCCCAAGAGACCCAGTACTTC.

On this clonotype: With a much larger clone just one base away, this may be a read error. The chain employs TRBV28 and TRBJ2-3; no reliable D call. In germline, CDR1 is MDHEN, CDR2 SYDVKM. CDR3 size: 16 residues. The V end lost 3 bases, the J end lost 0 bases, and 13 bases lay between the germline ends. This CDR3 reads CASSLLDHTSTDTQYF. CDR3 coding DNA: TGTGCCAGCAGTTTGCTGGACCACACTAGCACAGATACGCAGTATTTT.

This clonotype was seen ten or more times. The rearrangement links TRBV10-2 to TRBJ1-1; D unclear. Per the germline V gene, CDR1 is WSHSY and CDR2 is SAAADI. The CDR3 has 14 residues. Trimming removed 3 bases at V and 1 base at J, with 9 bases between. The DNA of the CDR3 is TGCGCCAGCAGTGATAGGGCGGGGAACACTGAAGCTTTCTTT. It encodes CASSDRAGNTEAFF.

This clonotype has only a few counts. The J gene is TRBJ1-2, the V gene TRBV7-9; D is possibly TRBD1 (5 bases). Germline assignment: CDR1 SEHNR and CDR2 FQNEAQ (reference sequence). Deletions cut 5 bases from V and 2 bases from J, with 18 bases between. The CDR3 loop spans 16 amino acids. The CDR3 sequence is CASSPRIMGVNYGYTF. CDR3 nucleotides: TGTGCCAGCAGCCCCCGAATCATGGGGGTGAACTATGGCTACACCTTC.

There are many counts of this clonotype. The J gene is TRBJ2-3, the V gene TRBV7-9, with D uncertain. This CDR3 region has 13 residues. V shed 5 bases and J shed 6 bases, with 12 bases lying between them. The germline gives CDR1 SEHNR, CDR2 FQNEAQ (reference sequence). The CDR3 DNA reads TGTGCCAGCAGCCTGATGCCTCAGGATACGCAGTATTTT. Translated: CASSLMPQDTQYF.

This clonotype has at least ten counts. The chain has TRBV15 and TRBJ2-1; either TRBD1 or TRBD2 may fit D (6 bases each). Deletions cut 1 base from V and 2 bases from J, with 12 bases between. Looked up from germline, CDR1 is LNHNV and CDR2 is YYDKDF (reference sequence). The CDR3 contains 16 residues. As DNA, the CDR3 is TGTGCCACCAGCAGAGCGGGGGCATTCCCCTACAATGAGCAGTTCTTC. It is translated as CATSRAGAFPYNEQFF.

CDR3 DNA: TGTGCCAGCAGCCGAGGGATTCGAGAGACCCAGTACTTC. The encoded protein is CASSRGIRETQYF. The chain joins TRBV7-2 to TRBJ2-5; possible D gene TRBD2, 5 bases. This CDR3 contains 13 residues. Looked up from germline, CDR1 is SGHTA and CDR2 is FQGNSA. Trimming shortened V by 5 bases and J by 4 bases, and 11 bases separated the two germline ends.

Many counts were recorded for this clonotype. J is TRBJ2-7 and V is TRBV7-9; D not resolved. This CDR3 spans 11 amino acids. Trimming removed 4 bases from V and 3 bases from J, with 4 bases in between. CDR1 and CDR2 from the germline V gene are SEHNR and FQNEAQ (reference sequence). The CDR3 sequence: CASSWDYEQYF. Here the CDR3 DNA reads TGTGCCAGCAGCTGGGACTACGAGCAGTACTTC.

On this clonotype: A read error may explain this, as a much larger clone is one base away. The rearrangement links TRBV10-3 to TRBJ1-2; D not resolved. The length of the CDR3 is 11 residues. Germline V gene data show CDR1 as ENHRY and CDR2 as SYGVKD. The CDR3 coding sequence is TGTGCCATCAGTGCGGCTGATGGCTACATCTTC. As protein: CAISAADGYIF.